This TCR beta chain was documented in a study of cytomegalovirus exposure and HLA in healthy donors. Study-wide results and caveats: Listed as cytomegalovirus-associated were 150 to 200 TCR beta chains. In a later analysis, TCR beta V- and J-gene trimming showed a link to a missense DCLRE1C variant.

With 60 Vbeta and 13 Jbeta primers, the PCR was carried out. Data came from immunoSEQ multiplex PCR; TCRdb stores just in-frame clones and leaves some out. In the table there are under 150,000 clones, about 68% of which are singletons. Concerning this clone itself: Its cognate antigen is unknown.

V dropped 6 bases and J dropped 7; count of bases not matched to a gene: 12. Germline V gives CDR1 LGHNA, CDR2 YSLEER. The CDR3 sequence is 15 residues long. The rearrangement links TRBV4-3 to TRBJ1-2, with TRBD1 identical over 9 bases. This receptor was obtained from a woman in her thirties or forties in good health and CMV-seropositive. The material sequenced was PBMCs. The CDR3 reads CASREGTGRYGGYTF. CDR3 sequence (DNA): TGCGCCAGCAGAGAGGGGACAGGGAGGTATGGTGGCTACACCTTC.